This T cell receptor (beta chain) was captured by sequencing in a study of regulatory T cells. General study findings and limits: In patients, unique TRB V-J pairs were restricted and V/J usage skewed, especially in Tregs. Hydrophobic residues at CDR3 positions 6 and 7 were enriched in conventional CD4+ T cells of CD3G-deficient patients.

In germline, CDR1 is SGHRS, CDR2 YFSETQ. CDR3 length equals 13 residues. The V segment lost 3 bases and the J segment 4 bases; nucleotides outside the gene matches: 2. Of note for this clone: Its specificity is unknown.

Amplification used 52 TRBV primers and 13 TRBJ primers. Method: immunoSEQ multiplex PCR; TCRdb's copy keeps in-frame clones and lacks some. The sample has about 17,000 clones, approximately 80% seen once; the top ten hold around 8%. The chain is built from TRBV5-1 and TRBJ1-2, with 8 bases that match TRBD1. The source is a young adult with CD3G deficiency. Sequenced sample: conventional CD4+ T cells sorted from blood. Here the CDR3 DNA reads TGCGCCAGCAGCTCAGGACAGGGCTATGGCTACACCTTC. Amino acid sequence: CASSSGQGYGYTF. Full variable domain (rest looked up from reference TRBV5-1 and TRBJ1-2): KAGVTQTPRYLIKTRGQQVTLSCSPISGHRSVSWYQQTPGQGLQFLFEYFSETQRNKGNFPGRFSGRQFSNSRSEMNVSTLELGDSALYLCASSSGQGYGYTFGSGTRLTVV.